This passage covers 23 T cell receptor beta chains from one sample sequenced in a study of OX40 agonist ivuxolimab in advanced cancers. Measured with immunoSEQ multiplex PCR; TCRdb has only the in-frame clones, and not every one. The sample holds 70,000 to 85,000 clones, around 84% seen once. The material was CD4+ or CD8+ T cells sorted from blood, obtained in a trial of the OX40 agonist ivuxolimab. All receptors derive from an adult with an advanced solid tumor such as melanoma, head and neck, liver or kidney cancer.

The chain uses TRBV11-2 and TRBJ2-3; no clear D. The CDR3 is 12 amino acids. Germline lookup yields CDR1 SGHAT and CDR2 FQNNGV. The germline V and J ends were trimmed by 5 bases and 6 bases, with 9 bases remaining between them. CDR3 DNA: TGTGCCAGCAGCGTGACTCGTGATACGCAGTATTTT. This sequence encodes CASSVTRDTQYF.

The chain has TRBV9 and TRBJ1-2, with 11 nucleotides matching TRBD1. CDR1 is SGDLS and CDR2 is YYNGEE in the germline V gene. The CDR3 covers 15 residues. V was pared by 3 bases and J by 8 bases, with 9 bases of the junction left unmatched. The CDR3 region has the DNA TGTGCCAGCAGCGGAACCCTGGACAGGGGGCTCGGCTACACCTTC. Protein sequence: CASSGTLDRGLGYTF. Supplemented by reference TRBV9 and TRBJ1-2, the full variable domain reads DSGVTQTPKHLITATGQRVTLRCSPRSGDLSVYWYQQSLDQGLQFLIQYYNGEERAKGNILERFSAQQFPDLHSELNLSSLELGDSALYFCASSGTLDRGLGYTFGSGTRLTVV.

The chain carries TRBV19 and TRBJ2-3; possible D gene TRBD1, 5 bases. Germline V CDR1 and CDR2: LNHDA, SQIVND (reference sequence). The CDR3 length is 14 residues. V shed 6 bases and J shed 0 bases, with 10 bases lying between them. Here the CDR3 DNA reads TGTGCCAGTAGAACAGGTCCTAGCACAGATACGCAGTATTTT. Translating it yields CASRTGPSTDTQYF.

About this clone itself: One junction end disagrees with the germline gene, perhaps due to a read error. This chain uses TRBV7-7 with TRBJ2-1, with D maybe TRBD1 (5 bases). CDR1 and CDR2 (germline): SSHAT, FNYEAQ (reference sequence). This CDR3 contains 13 residues. The CDR3 bases are TGTGCTAGCAGCTCCGACAGCTACAATGAGCAGTTCTTC. Translating gives CASSSDSYNEQFF. Full variable domain (outside the CDR3, taken from reference TRBV7-7 and TRBJ2-1): GAGVSQSPRYKVTKRGQDVTLRCDPISSHATLYWYQQALGQGPEFLTYFNYEAQPDKSGLPSDRFSAERPEGSISTLTIQRTEQRDSAMYRCASSSDSYNEQFFGPGTRLTVL.

V and J are TRBV4-3 and TRBJ2-3; the match to TRBD2 covers 9 bases. V lost 0 bases to trimming and J lost 2 bases; unmatched junction nucleotides: 15. Looked up from germline, CDR1 is LGHNA and CDR2 is YSLEER. The CDR3 extends over 20 amino acids. In DNA, the CDR3 is TGCGCCAGCAGCCAAGATCCGGGGGGCTTAGCGGGGGTAAACACAGATACGCAGTATTTT. Amino acids: CASSQDPGGLAGVNTDTQYF.

The rearrangement joins TRBV6-1 to TRBJ2-2; no definite D call. This CDR3 region has 14 residues. Trimming cost V 6 bases and J 1 base, with 9 bases left between them. CDR1 and CDR2 (germline): MNHNS, SASEGT. This CDR3 reads CASRIYRNTGELFF. The CDR3, as DNA: TGTGCCAGCAGGATCTACAGGAACACCGGGGAGCTGTTTTTT.

The rearrangement uses TRBV9 and TRBJ2-7; possible D gene TRBD2, 6 bases. Trimming pared 3 bases from V and 2 bases from J, leaving 15 bases between. Germline V gives CDR1 SGDLS, CDR2 YYNGEE. The CDR3 extends over 15 amino acids. CDR3 protein: CASSEGLNAAYEQYF. DNA for the CDR3: TGTGCCAGCAGCGAGGGACTTAACGCAGCCTACGAGCAGTACTTC.

The V gene is TRBV5-5, the J gene TRBJ2-7, with no clear D. This CDR3 spans 15 amino acids. V gave up 0 bases and J gave up 3 bases, with 13 bases separating them. CDR1 SGHKS and CDR2 YYEKEE come from the germline V gene (reference sequence). The CDR3 sequence: CASSLGVRQHYEQYF. In DNA, the CDR3 is TGTGCCAGCAGCTTGGGGGTGAGACAACACTACGAGCAGTACTTC.

The gene calls are TRBV9 and TRBJ2-5; 9 bases align to TRBD2. Germline assignment: CDR1 SGDLS and CDR2 YYNGEE. The CDR3 consists of 17 residues. V lost 3 bases to trimming and J lost 4 bases; unmatched junction nucleotides: 13. CDR3 in DNA: TGTGCCAGCAGCGATGGGGCTAGCGGGGCGCTTTCAGAGACCCAGTACTTC. It yields the protein CASSDGASGALSETQYF.

The chain carries TRBV18 and TRBJ1-1; D gene ambiguous. Germline V gene lookup returns CDR1 KGHSH and CDR2 LQKENI. V lost 2 bases to trimming and J lost 1 base, with 8 bases between them. The CDR3 totals 14 residues. The CDR3 sequence is CASSPGPSNTEAFF. The CDR3, as DNA: TGTGCCAGCTCACCAGGGCCGTCGAACACTGAAGCTTTCTTT.

This chain connects TRBV25-1 to TRBJ2-1; no reliable D call. Germline CDR1 MGHDK, CDR2 SYGVNS. The V end was cut by 6 bases, the J end by 5 bases, with 5 bases between. This CDR3 comprises 11 residues. Here the CDR3 reads CASRKDNEQFF. The CDR3 nucleotides read TGTGCCAGCAGGAAGGACAATGAGCAGTTCTTC.

This clone was counted once. The V call is TRBV7-6, the J call TRBJ2-2; D may be TRBD1 or TRBD2 (5 bases each). The CDR3 has 17 amino acids. Germline loops: CDR1 SGHVS, CDR2 FNYEAQ. Trimming pared 6 bases from V and 3 bases from J, leaving 20 bases between. The CDR3 is CASSSVSYGTYTGELFF. Here the CDR3 DNA reads TGTGCCAGCAGTTCCGTTTCGTACGGGACCTACACCGGGGAGCTGTTTTTT.

The chain links TRBV5-1 to TRBJ2-2; D is possibly TRBD1 or TRBD2 (5 bases each). The germline V and J ends were trimmed by 4 bases and 1 base, with 11 bases remaining between them. Germline CDR1 and CDR2: SGHRS and YFSETQ. This CDR3 is 15 amino acids long. In DNA form, the CDR3 reads TGCGCCAGCAGCGAGACTACAGGGAACACCGGGGAGCTGTTTTTT. Translated: CASSETTGNTGELFF.

This sequence joins TRBV19 and TRBJ1-5, with a weak D call TRBD1 (6 bases). Trimming stripped 10 bases from V and 3 bases from J, with 16 bases between. CDR3 size: 14 residues. Germline V gene sequence: CDR1 LNHDA, CDR2 SQIVND (reference sequence). The CDR3 DNA follows: TGTGCCACCAATACCGGGACACTCAATCAGCCCCAGCATTTT. This encodes CATNTGTLNQPQHF.

This sequence joins TRBV7-8 and TRBJ2-1, with a tentative D call TRBD1 (6 bases). The CDR3 runs 17 residues. The V end was cut by 2 bases, the J end by 3 bases, with 17 bases between. Germline lookup yields CDR1 SGHVS and CDR2 FQNEAQ. CDR3 bases: TGTGCCAGCAGCTTAATTACCGACAGGAGATTCTACAATGAGCAGTTCTTC. Its translation: CASSLITDRRFYNEQFF.

The chain recombines TRBV25-1 with TRBJ1-1, with unresolved D. CDR1 is MGHDK and CDR2 is SYGVNS in the germline V gene. V lost 2 bases, J lost 2 bases, and 9 bases lay in between. The CDR3 is made up of 14 amino acids. The CDR3 sequence is CASSEMGRNTEAFF. For the CDR3, the DNA is TGTGCCAGCAGTGAAATGGGGAGAAACACTGAAGCTTTCTTT.

The chain is built from TRBV10-3 and TRBJ2-7; possibly TRBD2 for D (6 bases). The CDR3 has 14 amino acids. V lost 3 bases and J lost 2, with 11 bases in between. Germline CDR1 is ENHRY and CDR2 is SYGVKD. CDR3 protein: CAISDLGLPYEQYF. CDR3 coding DNA: TGTGCCATCAGTGACTTGGGACTTCCCTACGAGCAGTACTTC.

The chain combines TRBV5-8 with TRBJ2-3, with 8 nucleotides matching TRBD2. The CDR3 is 14 amino acids. V was clipped by 4 bases and J by 5 bases; unmatched bases: 6. Germline V gives CDR1 SGHTS, CDR2 YDEGEE. CDR3 in amino acids: CASSVGGARDTQYF. The CDR3 region has the DNA TGTGCCAGCAGCGTCGGGGGGGCAAGAGATACGCAGTATTTT.

The V and J genes are TRBV7-2 and TRBJ1-1; maybe TRBD1 (5 bases). Per germline, CDR1 SGHTA and CDR2 FQGNSA. Between the trimmed V and J ends, which lost 1 base and 7 bases, there was a span of 13 bases. The CDR3 totals 14 residues. The CDR3 DNA is TGTGCCAGCAGCTTAGAGGGTCAGGGCGGTGAAGCTTTCTTT. Translated: CASSLEGQGGEAFF. Supplemented by reference TRBV7-2 and TRBJ1-1, the full variable domain reads GAGVSQSPSNKVTEKGKDVELRCDPISGHTALYWYRQSLGQGLEFLIYFQGNSAPDKSGLPSDRFSAERTGGSVSTLTIQRTQQEDSAVYLCASSLEGQGGEAFFGQGTRLTVV.

J is TRBJ2-1 and V is TRBV10-3; 14 positions agree with TRBD2. The CDR3 is 16 residues long. J was trimmed by 8 bases and V by 0 bases; bases with no gene match: 3. Germline CDR1 ENHRY, CDR2 SYGVKD. CDR3 region: CAISESTSGGVDEQFF. Here the CDR3 DNA reads TGTGCCATCAGTGAGTCGACTAGCGGGGGGGTGGATGAGCAGTTCTTC.

This chain connects TRBV6-6 to TRBJ1-1; TRBD1 is a possible D gene (5 bases). CDR1 and CDR2 (germline): MNHNY, SVGAGI (reference sequence). The V and J ends lost 7 bases and 2 bases respectively, with 20 bases between them. The CDR3 has 16 amino acids. CDR3 in DNA: TGTGCCAGCACCAATGGGGAGGGACGGGGTAACACTGAAGCTTTCTTT. Its translation is CASTNGEGRGNTEAFF.

This chain links TRBV7-9 with TRBJ1-3; 7 bases agree with TRBD1. The germline V gene has CDR1 SEHNR and CDR2 FQNEAQ (reference sequence). J lost 8 bases, V lost 3 bases, and 10 bases had no gene match. This CDR3 contains 15 residues. The CDR3 here is CASSLGDRAGDTIYF. DNA of the CDR3: TGTGCCAGCAGCTTGGGAGACAGGGCGGGGGACACCATATATTTT.

The CDR3 loop reads CASSLNRYDEAFF. CDR3 DNA: TGTGCCAGCAGCTTGAACCGGTATGATGAAGCTTTCTTT. The gene calls are TRBV5-5 and TRBJ1-1; the D is unclear. Deletions cut 1 base from V and 7 bases from J, with 11 bases between. Per the germline V gene, CDR1 is SGHKS and CDR2 is YYEKEE (reference sequence). The CDR3 loop spans 13 amino acids.